The 8 T cell receptor beta chains reported below all come from one sample, sequenced in a study of T-cell memory formation after mild COVID-19. From the 5' RACE reads, TCRdb called clonotypes with MiXCR, one entry per CDR3 protein. The table lists 80,000 to 130,000 distinct CDR3 sequences, over 8.5% of them singletons. Material for sequencing was PBMCs or a T cell subset sorted from them (not recorded which). These receptors all come from a man aged 18 to 35 who had mild COVID-19 (a few samples of this study predate the infection). Cell type and time point are not known.

This rearrangement joins TRBV15 to TRBJ1-1; no definite D call. CDR3 length: 12 amino acids. In germline, CDR1 is LNHNV, CDR2 YYDKDF (reference sequence). Trimming stripped 5 bases from V and 2 bases from J, with 6 bases between. The CDR3: CATSPVNTEAFF. Here the CDR3 DNA reads TGTGCCACCAGCCCCGTCAACACTGAAGCTTTCTTT.

This clonotype was counted a few times. The J gene is TRBJ1-2, the V gene TRBV14; tentatively, D is TRBD1 (6 bases). This CDR3 contains 14 residues. V was shortened by 5 bases and J by 2 bases, with 12 bases between the two germline ends. Germline loops: CDR1 SGHDN, CDR2 FVKESK. The CDR3 sequence is CASSGTDRNYGYTF. The DNA of the CDR3 is TGTGCCAGCAGCGGAACGGACAGAAACTATGGCTACACCTTC.

This chain links TRBV7-2 with TRBJ2-3, with a weak D call TRBD2 (6 bases). V was clipped by 3 bases and J by 0 bases, with 13 bases between them. This CDR3 is 16 amino acids long. Germline CDR1 reads SGHTA; CDR2 reads FQGNSA. The CDR3 reads CASSFPTSPSTDTQYF. CDR3 sequence (DNA): TGTGCCAGCAGCTTCCCCACTAGCCCGAGCACAGATACGCAGTATTTT.

This clonotype was picked up a small number of times. In DNA, the CDR3 is TGTGCCAGCAGCTTGTCGGTAGAGACCCAGTACTTC. Its translation: CASSLSVETQYF. The chain combines TRBV5-6 with TRBJ2-5, with unresolved D. Looked up from germline, CDR1 is SGHDT and CDR2 is YYEEEE. Between the trimmed V and J ends, which lost 1 base and 4 bases, there was a span of 5 bases. CDR3 length: 12 amino acids. Supplemented by reference TRBV5-6 and TRBJ2-5, the full variable domain reads DAGVTQSPTHLIKTRGQQVTLRCSPKSGHDTVSWYQQALGQGPQFIFQYYEEEERQRGNFPDRFSGHQFPNYSSELNVNALLLGDSALYLCASSLSVETQYFGPGTRLLVL.

This clonotype was picked up a small number of times. The CDR3 DNA reads TGTGCCAGCAGTTTCAGGGGGAGCTCCTACGAGCAGTACTTC. Amino acids: CASSFRGSSYEQYF. J is TRBJ2-7 and V is TRBV27; 7 bases align to TRBD1. V shed 3 bases and J 0 bases; nucleotides not matched to a gene: 2. This CDR3 region has 14 residues. From germline, CDR1 is MNHEY and CDR2 SMNVEV (reference sequence).

With regard to this clonotype: At one end, the junction sequence differs from germline, possibly due to a read error. J is TRBJ2-7 and V is TRBV15, with no clear D. This CDR3 has 14 residues. CDR1 LNHNV and CDR2 YYDKDF come from the germline V gene (reference sequence). Written as DNA, the CDR3 is TGTGCCACCAACAGAGAATCCCACAAAGAAGAGCAGTACTTC. This encodes CATNRESHKEEQYF. Together with reference TRBV15 and TRBJ2-7, the CDR3 gives the full variable domain: DAMVIQNPRYQVTQFGKPVTLSCSQTLNHNVMYWYQQKSSQAPKLLFHYYDKDFNNEADTPDNFQSRRPNTSFCFLDIRSPGLGDTAMYLCATNRESHKEEQYFGPGTRLTVT.

The chain couples TRBV7-9 to TRBJ1-5; D remains ambiguous. Trimming shortened V by 3 bases and J by 3 bases, and 3 bases separated the two germline ends. CDR1 and CDR2 from the germline V gene are SEHNR and FQNEAQ (reference sequence). CDR3 length equals 12 residues. CDR3 amino acids: CASSFINQPQHF. Written as DNA, the CDR3 is TGTGCCAGCAGCTTTATCAATCAGCCCCAGCATTTT.

This clonotype came up a few times. The chain is built from TRBV5-1 and TRBJ2-7, with a weak D call TRBD1 (6 bases). V was shortened by 1 base and J by 2 bases, with 10 bases between the two germline ends. Germline CDR1 is SGHRS and CDR2 is YFSETQ. The CDR3 runs 14 residues. The CDR3 reads CASSLMDRTYEQYF. CDR3 sequence (DNA): TGCGCCAGCAGCTTGATGGACAGAACCTACGAGCAGTACTTC.